Below are 19 T cell receptor beta chains sequenced from a single sample in a study of blood T cell repertoires in COVID-19. Assay: immunoSEQ multiplex PCR; the TCRdb copy retains only in-frame clones and omits some. The table records roughly 130,000 clones, just under 85% of them present only once. The material sequenced was peripheral blood. Every receptor here comes from a woman older than 75 with acute or convalescent COVID-19.

This chain uses TRBV19 with TRBJ2-1; the match to TRBD1 covers 7 bases. The CDR3 has 13 residues. Germline V lookup: CDR1 LNHDA, CDR2 SQIVND (reference sequence). The J segment lost 8 bases and the V segment lost 2 bases, leaving 3 bases of the junction unmatched. Here the CDR3 reads CASSIRTGDEQFF. In DNA form, the CDR3 reads TGTGCCAGTAGTATAAGAACAGGGGATGAGCAGTTCTTC. The full variable domain, rest sourced from reference TRBV19 and TRBJ2-1, is DGGITQSPKYLFRKEGQNVTLSCEQNLNHDAMYWYRQDPGQGLRLIYYSQIVNDFQKGDIAEGYSVSREKKESFPLTVTSAQKNPTAFYLCASSIRTGDEQFFGPGTRLTVL.

V is TRBV10-3 and J is TRBJ2-7; TRBD2 aligns across 14 bases. This CDR3 contains 14 residues. Germline trimming cut 8 bases from V and 4 bases from J; bases unmatched to any gene: 4. Per the germline V gene, CDR1 is ENHRY and CDR2 is SYGVKD. Here the CDR3 DNA reads TGTGCCATCGGGACTAGCGGGGGAATATACGAGCAGTACTTC. It is translated as CAIGTSGGIYEQYF.

The chain uses TRBV18 and TRBJ1-4, with D possibly TRBD1 on 5 matching bases. In germline, CDR1 is KGHSH, CDR2 LQKENI. The V and J ends lost 0 bases and 8 bases respectively, with 13 bases between them. The CDR3 runs 15 residues. The CDR3 loop is CASSPPGLKNEKLFF. The CDR3 nucleotides read TGTGCCAGCTCACCACCGGGACTGAAAAACGAAAAACTGTTTTTT.

J is TRBJ2-6 and V is TRBV7-9; D may be TRBD1 (5 bases). The germline V gene has CDR1 SEHNR and CDR2 FQNEAQ (reference sequence). This CDR3 is 15 amino acids long. V dropped 3 bases and J dropped 2 bases, with 8 bases sitting between them. The CDR3 coding sequence is TGTGCCAGCAGCTTGTGGGGCGCTGGGGCCAACGTCCTGACTTTC. The encoded protein is CASSLWGAGANVLTF.

The V call is TRBV7-3, the J call TRBJ2-3; perhaps TRBD2 as D (6 bases). The CDR3 sequence is 14 residues long. Germline V gene sequence: CDR1 SGHTA, CDR2 FQGTGA. The V end lost 1 base, the J end lost 5 bases, and 10 bases lay between the germline ends. CDR3 nucleotides: TGTGCCAGCAGCTTAAGGGGGGTCGGAGATACGCAGTATTTT. This sequence encodes CASSLRGVGDTQYF.

Details on this clone: The same CDR3 also results from other DNA sequences found in this sample. The V call is TRBV6-5, the J call TRBJ1-1; D is possibly TRBD1 (6 bases). The ends were cut back, 8 bases at V and 1 base at J, with 11 bases in the middle. Per germline, CDR1 MNHEY and CDR2 SVGAGI. The CDR3 is 13 amino acids. The CDR3 spells CASSLQGNTEAFF. Here the CDR3 DNA reads TGTGCCAGCTCATTACAGGGGAACACTGAAGCTTTCTTT.

V is TRBV7-3 and J is TRBJ2-5; maybe TRBD2 (5 bases). Germline CDR1 and CDR2: SGHTA and FQGTGA. Trimming removed 4 bases at V and 5 bases at J, with 20 bases between. The CDR3 contains 16 residues. CDR3 amino acids: CASSSGKGNFGETQYF. The DNA for the CDR3 is TGTGCCAGCAGCTCCGGGAAGGGCAATTTCGGGGAGACCCAGTACTTC.

This clone was found once. This sequence joins TRBV7-2 and TRBJ1-5, with D tentatively TRBD1 (6 bases). The V end lost 6 bases, the J end lost 6 bases, and 12 bases lay between the germline ends. Looked up from germline, CDR1 is SGHTA and CDR2 is FQGNSA. The CDR3 has 13 amino acids. CDR3 loop: CASRQGSAQPQHF. CDR3 DNA sequence: TGTGCCAGCAGACAGGGATCAGCTCAGCCCCAGCATTTT. Variable domain in full (rest from reference TRBV7-2 and TRBJ1-5): GAGVSQSPSNKVTEKGKDVELRCDPISGHTALYWYRQSLGQGLEFLIYFQGNSAPDKSGLPSDRFSAERTGGSVSTLTIQRTQQEDSAVYLCASRQGSAQPQHFGDGTRLSIL.

The chain links TRBV29-1 to TRBJ1-1, with D perhaps TRBD1 (6 bases). Germline V lookup: CDR1 SQVTM, CDR2 ANQGSEA. This CDR3 comprises 15 residues. Trimming removed 8 bases from V and 2 bases from J, with 21 bases in between. The DNA for the CDR3 is TGCAGCCTTCGGGGACCCCAGGGGCGTAACACTGAAGCTTTCTTT. Translation gives CSLRGPQGRNTEAFF.

The gene calls are TRBV25-1 and TRBJ1-1; D not certain. The V end lost 4 bases, the J end lost 0 bases, and 9 bases lay between the germline ends. Germline CDR1 is MGHDK and CDR2 is SYGVNS. The CDR3 totals 14 residues. The CDR3 reads CASSAGLMNTEAFF. DNA for the CDR3: TGTGCCAGCAGTGCGGGATTAATGAACACTGAAGCTTTCTTT.

The V call is TRBV4-2, the J call TRBJ2-1; no clear D gene. V lost 1 base to trimming and J lost 6 bases, with 10 bases between them. CDR3 length: 14 residues. Germline assignment: CDR1 LGHNA and CDR2 YNFKEQ. DNA for the CDR3: TGTGCCAGCAGCCAAGCGAGAAAGAGCAATGAGCAGTTCTTC. Residues: CASSQARKSNEQFF.

The V and J genes are TRBV12-3 or TRBV12-4 and TRBJ1-4, with unresolved D. Trimming shortened V by 6 bases and J by 1 base, and 6 bases separated the two germline ends. The CDR3 totals 13 residues. The DNA of the CDR3 is TGTGCCAGCAGCCTAGGAACTAATGAAAAACTGTTTTTT. Protein sequence: CASSLGTNEKLFF.

The chain uses TRBV20-1 and TRBJ2-3; possible D gene TRBD2, 6 bases. Germline V gene sequence: CDR1 DFQATT, CDR2 SNEGSKA (reference sequence). The CDR3 is 15 amino acids. The V gene lost 3 bases and the J gene lost 5 bases, with 18 bases spanning the gap. This CDR3 is CSASVSGSEGDTQYF. The CDR3 DNA reads as TGCAGTGCTAGTGTTAGCGGTTCCGAGGGAGATACGCAGTATTTT.

CDR3 coding DNA: TGTGCCAGCATAGGACAGGACGATAATTCACCCCTCCACTTT. As protein: CASIGQDDNSPLHF. This chain connects TRBV21-1 to TRBJ1-6; no check of the table's D call, TRBD1, against the DNA was made. TRBV21-1 represents a pseudogene. The CDR3 is 14 amino acids.

This clone was picked up a small number of times. This sequence joins TRBV28 and TRBJ1-1; D possibly corresponds to TRBD1 (5 bases). The CDR3 covers 12 residues. V lost 6 bases, J lost 5 bases, and 10 bases lay in between. Germline CDR1 MDHEN, CDR2 SYDVKM. The CDR3 here is CASSPGWTEAFF. The CDR3 region has the DNA TGTGCCAGCAGCCCAGGGTGGACTGAAGCTTTCTTT.

This clone was observed a few times. This rearrangement joins TRBV4-1 to TRBJ1-3; TRBD1 is a possible D gene (5 bases). CDR1 and CDR2 from the germline V gene are MGHRA and YSYEKL. CDR3 length equals 16 residues. V was shortened by 2 bases and J by 0 bases, with 11 bases between the two germline ends. CDR3 nucleotide sequence: TGCGCCAGCAGCCAATCTCAGGGCCGCTCTGGAAACACCATATATTTT. Its protein product is CASSQSQGRSGNTIYF.

The V and J genes are TRBV5-4 and TRBJ2-1, with TRBD1 matching over 10 bases. The CDR3 covers 16 residues. In germline, CDR1 is SGHNT, CDR2 YYREEE (reference sequence). V lost 4 bases, J lost 4 bases, and 8 bases stayed unmatched. In DNA, the CDR3 is TGTGCCAGCAGCGCCGGGACAGGGGAAGGTTACAATGAGCAGTTCTTC. Protein product: CASSAGTGEGYNEQFF.

This chain connects TRBV7-6 to TRBJ2-2; 8 nucleotides align to TRBD2. The trim removed 7 bases at V and 4 bases at J, leaving 8 bases unmatched. In germline, CDR1 is SGHVS, CDR2 FNYEAQ. The CDR3 is 15 amino acids. CDR3 sequence (DNA): TGTGCCAGCACCCCGAGGCTAGCGGGCACCGGGGAGCTGTTTTTT. This encodes CASTPRLAGTGELFF.

The chain uses TRBV5-5 and TRBJ1-5, with D perhaps TRBD1 (5 bases). CDR1 and CDR2 (germline): SGHKS, YYEKEE (reference sequence). V was clipped by 1 base and J by 5 bases, with 7 bases between them. CDR3 size: 13 residues. This CDR3 reads CASSLQGDQPQHF. CDR3 nucleotide sequence: TGTGCCAGCAGCTTGCAAGGGGATCAGCCCCAGCATTTT.